The clone carrying this TCR beta chain was seen ten or more times. This entry is derived from a study of Graves' ophthalmopathy and Graves' hyperthyroidism. Ages of hyperthyroidism patients ran from 18 to 65, and their diagnoses were new, under 2 months' duration. RNA transcripts were the source from which TCR beta CDR3 regions were amplified. An opening RT-PCR round employed HTBI primers and preceded a second-round multiplex PCR. One entry per CDR3 protein, called by TCRdb with MiXCR from the multiplex PCR reads. The sample has more than 1,000,000 distinct CDR3 sequences, around a third seen once. Sequenced material: peripheral blood or thyroid tissue (not recorded which). This clonotype was obtained from an adult man with Graves' hyperthyroidism.

This CDR3 is CASKSEGGAGEKLFF. The CDR3 DNA reads TGTGCCAGCAAGTCGGAAGGGGGCGCCGGGGAAAAACTGTTTTTT. The chain couples TRBV12-3 or TRBV12-4 to TRBJ1-4; TRBD1 matches at 7 bases. The trim removed 7 bases at V and 8 bases at J, leaving 13 bases unmatched. The CDR3 is 15 amino acids.